The 18 T cell receptor beta chains given below trace back to one sample, sequenced in a study of long-term antiretroviral therapy in people with HIV. Version v3.0 of the immunoSEQ assay ran at survey level. Method: immunoSEQ multiplex PCR; TCRdb's copy keeps in-frame clones and lacks some. The repertoire holds approximately 35,000 clones, with roughly three quarters as singletons. The input for sequencing was unsorted PBMCs, taken 3.1 years after starting antiretroviral therapy. These receptors were obtained from a woman aged 45-65 years with HIV.

This chain joins TRBV5-6 and TRBJ2-3; TRBD1 is a possible D gene (5 bases). Germline V lookup: CDR1 SGHDT, CDR2 YYEEEE. The length of the CDR3 is 15 residues. V was pared by 0 bases and J by 5 bases, with 13 bases between. CDR3 in amino acids: CASSLAVTVRDTQYF. The CDR3 DNA sequence: TGTGCCAGCAGCTTGGCGGTGACAGTCAGAGATACGCAGTATTTT.

The rearrangement links TRBV11-2 to TRBJ1-2; D is unresolved. Germline assignment: CDR1 SGHAT and CDR2 FQNNGV. CDR3 length: 15 residues. With 4 bases removed from V and 4 bases from J, the gap between germline ends came to 16 bases. The CDR3 loop is CASSSIRGKLYGYTF. CDR3 sequence (DNA): TGTGCCAGCAGCTCCATTCGGGGAAAGCTCTATGGCTACACCTTC.

The chain is built from TRBV4-1 and TRBJ2-3; 7 bases map to TRBD2. The CDR3 loop spans 17 amino acids. Germline V gene lookup returns CDR1 MGHRA and CDR2 YSYEKL. V trimming: 4 bases; J trimming: 4 bases; junction bases outside the gene matches: 14. DNA for the CDR3: TGCGCCAGCAGCCCCGCTGTGCGGGGGATCCTTTCAGATACGCAGTATTTT. It specifies CASSPAVRGILSDTQYF.

This chain connects TRBV4-2 to TRBJ1-4, with D possibly matching TRBD1 (6 bases). CDR1 LGHNA and CDR2 YNFKEQ come from the germline V gene. The CDR3 covers 11 residues. Trimming shortened V by 5 bases and J by 8 bases, and 6 bases separated the two germline ends. The CDR3 coding sequence is TGTGCCAGCAGCGACAGGGAAAAACTGTTTTTT. This codes for CASSDREKLFF.

The gene calls are TRBV5-5 and TRBJ2-7, with no clear D. The CDR3 is 14 amino acids. Germline CDR1 and CDR2: SGHKS and YYEKEE (reference sequence). Trimming shortened V by 2 bases and J by 1 base, and 10 bases separated the two germline ends. The CDR3 sequence is CASSFSDTSYEQYV. CDR3 nucleotide sequence: TGTGCCAGCAGCTTCTCTGACACTTCCTACGAGCAGTACGTC.

V gene TRBV19 combines with J gene TRBJ2-3; TRBD2 aligns across 7 bases. This CDR3 comprises 13 residues. Germline values: CDR1 LNHDA, CDR2 SQIVND (reference sequence). Losses at the gene ends were 7 bases for V and 1 base for J; bases not matched to a gene: 2. The CDR3 sequence is CASMGGGTDTQYF. CDR3 nucleotide sequence: TGTGCCAGTATGGGGGGGGGCACAGATACGCAGTATTTT.

The chain links TRBV19 to TRBJ2-5; D ambiguous. With 3 bases removed from V and 7 bases from J, the gap between germline ends came to 12 bases. From germline, CDR1 is LNHDA and CDR2 SQIVND (reference sequence). The CDR3 covers 13 residues. The CDR3, as DNA: TGTGCCAGTAGTATCGCGCTAGAAGGGACCCAGTACTTC. Translating gives CASSIALEGTQYF.

V usage is TRBV27 and J usage is TRBJ2-7, with D unclear. The CDR3 totals 12 residues. Germline V gene sequence: CDR1 MNHEY, CDR2 SMNVEV (reference sequence). Deletions cut 6 bases from V and 0 bases from J, with 6 bases between. In DNA, the CDR3 is TGTGCCAGCAGGTCCGCCTCCTACGAGCAGTACTTC. Translated, it gives CASRSASYEQYF.

The chain's CDR3 is CASKQAGGTDTQYF. CDR3 nucleotides: TGTGCCAGCAAGCAAGCGGGGGGAACAGATACGCAGTATTTT. The rearrangement joins TRBV2 to TRBJ2-3; 9 nucleotides match TRBD2. V was clipped by 7 bases and J by 3 bases; unmatched bases: 5. This CDR3 contains 14 residues. CDR1 and CDR2 from the germline V gene are SNHLY and FYNNEI.

The chain is built from TRBV14 and TRBJ1-5, with D hard to call. Germline CDR1 and CDR2: SGHDN and FVKESK. There are 13 residues in the CDR3. V gave up 1 base and J gave up 9 bases, with 10 bases separating them. The CDR3 DNA is TGTGCCAGCAGCCAAGTGGGAGGGTCGCCCCAGCATTTT. Translating it yields CASSQVGGSPQHF.

This clone was picked up a small number of times. V usage is TRBV19 and J usage is TRBJ1-5, with D perhaps TRBD1 (5 bases). The ends were cut back, 4 bases at V and 5 bases at J, with 12 bases in the middle. Germline V gene lookup returns CDR1 LNHDA and CDR2 SQIVND (reference sequence). The CDR3 has 14 amino acids. CDR3: CASSTGGGDQPQHF. The CDR3 nucleotides read TGTGCCAGTAGTACGGGGGGAGGGGATCAGCCCCAGCATTTT.

This chain connects TRBV14 to TRBJ2-3; TRBD2 matches 11 bases. Germline CDR1 SGHDN, CDR2 FVKESK. This CDR3 is built from 17 residues. The J segment lost 7 bases and the V segment lost 4 bases, leaving 13 bases of the junction unmatched. The chain's CDR3 is CASSLASGGNPTYTQYF. The CDR3 DNA follows: TGTGCCAGCAGCCTCGCTAGCGGGGGGAACCCCACGTATACGCAGTATTTT. The variable domain in full, completed from reference TRBV14 and TRBJ2-3, reads EAGVTQFPSHSVIEKGQTVTLRCDPISGHDNLYWYRRVMGKEIKFLLHFVKESKQDESGMPNNRFLAERTGGTYSTLKVQPAELEDSGVYFCASSLASGGNPTYTQYFGPGTRLTVL.

The V call is TRBV27, the J call TRBJ1-5, with unresolved D. This CDR3 has 13 amino acids. CDR1 MNHEY and CDR2 SMNVEV come from the germline V gene (reference sequence). V was cut by 2 bases and J by 2 bases, with 4 bases left in between. CDR3 loop: CASSLQGNQPQHF. The CDR3 DNA reads as TGTGCCAGCAGTTTACAGGGCAATCAGCCCCAGCATTTT.

This chain links TRBV28 with TRBJ2-1; D is unclear. CDR3 size: 15 residues. The V gene's germline CDR1 is MDHEN and CDR2 SYDVKM. V lost 4 bases, J lost 8 bases, and 18 bases lay in between. CDR3 protein: CASSSQIWAADEQFF. CDR3 coding DNA: TGTGCCAGCAGTTCCCAGATTTGGGCGGCAGATGAGCAGTTCTTC.

V is TRBV10-2 and J is TRBJ1-2; D is possibly TRBD1 (6 bases). V shed 4 bases and J shed 4 bases, with 10 bases lying between them. The CDR3 runs 13 residues. The germline CDR1 and CDR2 sequences are WSHSY and SAAADI. CDR3 region: CASSADRTYGYTF. The CDR3 region has the DNA TGCGCCAGCAGTGCCGACAGGACCTATGGCTACACCTTC.

CDR3 coding DNA: TGCGCCAGCAGCCTGGGGGACCTAATAGGGGAGCTGTTTTTT. It codes for CASSLGDLIGELFF. The chain is built from TRBV5-1 and TRBJ2-2; D could derive from TRBD1 or TRBD2 (5 bases each). V dropped 4 bases and J dropped 8 bases, with 15 bases sitting between them. CDR3 length equals 14 residues. CDR1 is SGHRS and CDR2 is YFSETQ in the germline V gene.

On this clone itself: One end of the junction does not line up with germline, which may come from a read error. V usage is TRBV7-8 and J usage is TRBJ2-2; possibly TRBD2 for D (5 bases). CDR3 length: 14 residues. Germline values: CDR1 SGHVS, CDR2 FQNEAQ. The CDR3 region has the DNA TGTGCCAGCACCTTACTAGGTTGGTCCGGGGAGCTGTTTTTT. Its protein is CASTLLGWSGELFF.

The V call is TRBV5-1, the J call TRBJ1-3; D might be TRBD1 (6 bases). The CDR3 is made up of 15 amino acids. V was cut by 1 base and J by 8 bases, with 16 bases left in between. Germline V lookup: CDR1 SGHRS, CDR2 YFSETQ. This chain's CDR3 is CASSLSGDPTDTIYF. As DNA, the CDR3 is TGCGCCAGCAGCTTGTCAGGGGACCCGACGGACACCATATATTTT. The complete variable domain, with remaining parts taken from reference TRBV5-1 and TRBJ1-3, reads KAGVTQTPRYLIKTRGQQVTLSCSPISGHRSVSWYQQTPGQGLQFLFEYFSETQRNKGNFPGRFSGRQFSNSRSEMNVSTLELGDSALYLCASSLSGDPTDTIYFGEGSWLTVV.